This T cell receptor (beta chain) was identified during a study of regulatory T cells in long-lasting Graves disease. Study results and caveats: Less diverse TCR repertoires were seen in persistent Graves' patients than in newly diagnosed ones. New patients shared some 890 public clonotypes, fewer than the approximately 2,700 shared by persistent patients.

The ends lost 4 bases at V and 1 base at J; junction bases unmatched: 13. Germline CDR1 reads DFQATT; CDR2 reads SNEGSKA (reference sequence). CDR3 size: 17 residues. Time point described: persistent/refractory GD, antithyroid drugs over 5 years with positive TRAb. The TCR library was made from RNA that had been extracted from PBMCs in TRIzol. Of note for this clonotype: What it binds is not known.

Assembly of TCR beta libraries relied on iRepertoire HTBI primers together with Arm-PCR of CDR3 regions. Each CDR3 protein is one row after TCRdb ran MiXCR on the multiplex PCR reads. Here the sample spans about 470,000 distinct CDR3 sequences, more than 20% being singletons. Material: peripheral blood mononuclear cells (PBMCs), obtained when the disease was refractory, from a patient treated with antithyroid drugs. This clonotype was sampled from a female donor with Graves disease. The chain is built from TRBV20-1 and TRBJ2-5; 9 bases align to TRBD2. The CDR3 spells CSATPPPSSGIQETQYF. The CDR3 nucleotides are TGCAGTGCTACCCCTCCCCCTTCTAGCGGGATCCAAGAGACCCAGTACTTC.